This T cell receptor (beta chain) is from a study of T-cell memory formation after mild COVID-19. The study's findings and limits: Clones that contracted from day 15 to 85 were balanced CD4/CD8, while later expanders leaned CD4+. Mainly in CM and EM were contracting CD4+ clones; CD8+ were in EMRA. Some clones that responded turned up in pre-infection memory, which suggests that cross-reactive memory joined in.

This CDR3 spans 14 amino acids. The ends were cut back, 0 bases at V and 2 bases at J, with 8 bases in the middle. Germline assignment: CDR1 SGHNT and CDR2 YYREEE (reference sequence). This clonotype has a count of ten or more. Its antigen is undetermined. TCRdb used MiXCR to reprocess the 5' RACE reads, holding one entry per CDR3 protein. The sample holds 30,000 to 40,000 distinct CDR3 sequences, 10% to 12% seen once. The sequencing sample was made of PBMCs or a T cell subset sorted from them (not recorded which). V and J are TRBV5-4 and TRBJ2-5; no clear D gene. The clonotype originates from a man aged 18 to 30 who had mild COVID-19 (a few samples of this study predate the infection). Cell type and time point are not known. DNA for the CDR3: TGTGCCAGCAGCTTGGGCACTACTCAAGAGACCCAGTACTTC. Its translation is CASSLGTTQETQYF.